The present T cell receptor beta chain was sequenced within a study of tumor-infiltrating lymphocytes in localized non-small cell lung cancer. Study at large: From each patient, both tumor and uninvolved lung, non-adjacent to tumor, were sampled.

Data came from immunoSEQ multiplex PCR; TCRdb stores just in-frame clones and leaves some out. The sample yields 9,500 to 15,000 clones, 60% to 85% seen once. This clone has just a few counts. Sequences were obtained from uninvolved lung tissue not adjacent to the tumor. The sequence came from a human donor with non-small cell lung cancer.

The DNA for the CDR3 is TGCGCCAGTAGACAGGGACGGAGCGGGGAGCTGTTTTTT. This codes for CASRQGRSGELFF. The chain has TRBV5-1 and TRBJ2-2; 7 bases align to TRBD1. Germline assignment: CDR1 SGHRS and CDR2 YFSETQ. The CDR3 contains 13 residues. V dropped 8 bases and J dropped 7; count of bases not matched to a gene: 8.